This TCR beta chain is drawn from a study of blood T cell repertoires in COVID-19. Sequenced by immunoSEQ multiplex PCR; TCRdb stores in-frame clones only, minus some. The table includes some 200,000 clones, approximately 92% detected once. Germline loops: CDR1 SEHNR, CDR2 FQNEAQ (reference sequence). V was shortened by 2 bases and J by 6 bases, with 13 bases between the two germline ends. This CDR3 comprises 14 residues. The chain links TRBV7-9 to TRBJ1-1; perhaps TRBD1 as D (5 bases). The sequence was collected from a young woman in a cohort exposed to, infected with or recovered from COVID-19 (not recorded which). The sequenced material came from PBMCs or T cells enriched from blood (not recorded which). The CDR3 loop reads CASSLNSAGPEAFF. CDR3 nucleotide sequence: TGTGCCAGCAGCTTAAATAGTGCAGGGCCTGAAGCTTTCTTT. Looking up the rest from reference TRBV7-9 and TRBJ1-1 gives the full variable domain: DTGVSQNPRHKITKRGQNVTFRCDPISEHNRLYWYRQTLGQGPEFLTYFQNEAQLEKSRLLSDRFSAERPKGSFSTLEIQRTEQGDSAMYLCASSLNSAGPEAFFGQGTRLTVV.